The clone carrying this T cell receptor beta chain has just a few counts. Its target is not known. This CDR3 comprises 15 residues. Germline values: CDR1 LGHNA, CDR2 YNFKEQ. V lost 0 bases, J lost 6 bases, and 12 bases lay in between. These data originate in a study of post-analysis software for immune sequencing data. Prepared libraries of TCR beta cDNA carried unique molecular identifiers. TCRdb itself ran the PCR reads through MiXCR, one entry per CDR3 protein. The sample lists some 690,000 distinct CDR3 sequences, more than 50% occurring once. Whole-study findings and limits: Relative to controls, patients had 4 or 5 TRBV segments at higher frequency, with TRBV5-6, TRBV5-1 and TRBV20-1 among these. Normalized Chao1 diversity in multiple sclerosis patients fell significantly below that of controls.

The chain joins TRBV4-2 to TRBJ2-4, with D uncertain. The origin of this receptor is a girl aged 2 to 9 with multiple sclerosis. What was sequenced was blood. CDR3 nucleotide sequence: TGTGCCAGCAGCCAAGAGGGCGGAGTGAGAAACATTCAGTACTTC. Translation: CASSQEGGVRNIQYF.